The entry below gives a single T cell receptor beta chain sequence along with its context. Treatment reported: randomized to nivolumab then ipilimumab (arm A) or the reverse (arm B). The data were obtained in a study of sequential checkpoint blockade in melanoma. Whole-study context: Maintenance nivolumab came after either treatment sequence.

Method: immunoSEQ multiplex PCR; TCRdb's copy keeps in-frame clones and lacks some. Here the sample spans 25,000 to 35,000 clones, under 85% being singletons. V gave up 1 base and J gave up 12 bases, with 10 bases separating them. CDR1 is MNHEY, CDR2 SVGAGI, per germline. This CDR3 spans 11 amino acids. This rearrangement joins TRBV6-5 to TRBJ2-7; possibly TRBD2 for D (6 bases). The sequence came from a human donor with melanoma. Material: CD8+ T cells sorted from blood (inferred from file names), obtained from a patient given nivolumab and ipilimumab in sequence. The CDR3 DNA reads as TGTGCCAGCAGTTACTATCGGGAGTGGTACTTC. It yields the protein CASSYYREWYF.